This TCR beta chain comes out of a study of memory CD4+ T cells and cytomegalovirus serostatus. The study, taken as a whole, reports: The CMV-associated TCR signature appears largely within the CD4+ memory repertoire.

Produced via immunoSEQ multiplex PCR; TCRdb's table is partial and in-frame only. The sample contains approximately 45,000 clones, around three quarters of which appear only once. The V end lost 7 bases, the J end lost 12 bases, and 18 bases lay between the germline ends. Germline V gene lookup returns CDR1 SQVTM and CDR2 ANQGSEA. This CDR3 region has 11 residues. Single viable CD3+CD4+CD8-CD45RO+ cells were sorted as the memory CD4+ T cells. Serostatus was set by detecting CMV pp150, pp28, p38, p52 IgG. This clone has just a few counts. As yet, its antigen is unknown. The TCR sequence derives from an adult in good health and CMV-seronegative. The chain combines TRBV29-1 with TRBJ1-1; no reliable D call. Sequencing was carried out using memory CD4+ T cells from blood. This CDR3 is CSAGWQTETFF. The DNA of the CDR3 is TGCAGCGCTGGCTGGCAGACGGAAACTTTCTTT.